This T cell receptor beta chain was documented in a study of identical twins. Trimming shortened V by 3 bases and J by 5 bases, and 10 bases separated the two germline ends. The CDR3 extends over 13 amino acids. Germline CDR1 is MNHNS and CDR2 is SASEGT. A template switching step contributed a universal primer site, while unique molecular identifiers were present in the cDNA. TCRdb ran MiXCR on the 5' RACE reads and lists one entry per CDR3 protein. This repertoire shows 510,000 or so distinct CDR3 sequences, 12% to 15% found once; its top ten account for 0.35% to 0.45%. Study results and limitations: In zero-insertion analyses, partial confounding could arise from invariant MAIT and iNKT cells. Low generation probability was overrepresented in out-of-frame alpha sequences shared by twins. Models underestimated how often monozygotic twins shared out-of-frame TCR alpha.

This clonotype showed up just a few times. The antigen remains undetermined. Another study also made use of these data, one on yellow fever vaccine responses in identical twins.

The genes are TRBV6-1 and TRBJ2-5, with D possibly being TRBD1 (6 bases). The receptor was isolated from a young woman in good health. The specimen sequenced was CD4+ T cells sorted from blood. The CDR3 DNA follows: TGTGCCAGCAGTGACAGGGGCGTGGAGACCCAGTACTTC. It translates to CASSDRGVETQYF.